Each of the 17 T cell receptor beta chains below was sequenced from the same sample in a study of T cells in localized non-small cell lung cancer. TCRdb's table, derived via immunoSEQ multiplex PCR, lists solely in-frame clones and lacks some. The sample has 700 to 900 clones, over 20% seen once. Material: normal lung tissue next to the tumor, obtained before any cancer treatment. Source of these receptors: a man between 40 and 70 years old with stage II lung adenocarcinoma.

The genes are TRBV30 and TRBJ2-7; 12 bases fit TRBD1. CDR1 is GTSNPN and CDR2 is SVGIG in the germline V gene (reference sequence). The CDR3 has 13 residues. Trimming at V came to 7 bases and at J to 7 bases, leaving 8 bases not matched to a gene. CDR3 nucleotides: TGTGCCTTCCGGGACAGGGGGCCTATGGAGCAGTACTTC. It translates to CAFRDRGPMEQYF. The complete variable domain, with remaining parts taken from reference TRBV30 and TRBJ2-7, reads SQTIHQWPATLVQPVGSPLSLECTVEGTSNPNLYWYRQAAGRGLQLLFYSVGIGQISSEVPQNLSASRPQDRQFILSSKKLLLSDSGFYLCAFRDRGPMEQYFGPGTRLTVT.

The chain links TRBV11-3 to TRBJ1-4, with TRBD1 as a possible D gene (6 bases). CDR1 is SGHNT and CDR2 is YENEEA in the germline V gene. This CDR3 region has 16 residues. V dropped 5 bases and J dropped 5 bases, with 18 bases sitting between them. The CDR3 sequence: CASSQSGSGVNEKLFF. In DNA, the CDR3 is TGTGCCAGCAGCCAATCCGGGTCAGGGGTGAATGAAAAACTGTTTTTT.

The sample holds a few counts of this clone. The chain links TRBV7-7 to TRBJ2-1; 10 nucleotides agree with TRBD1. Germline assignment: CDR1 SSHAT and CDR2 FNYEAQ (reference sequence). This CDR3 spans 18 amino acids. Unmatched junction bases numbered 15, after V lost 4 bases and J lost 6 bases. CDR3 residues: CASSSVNRWDRGVNEQFF. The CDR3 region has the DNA TGTGCCAGCAGCTCCGTCAATCGGTGGGACAGGGGTGTCAATGAGCAGTTCTTC.

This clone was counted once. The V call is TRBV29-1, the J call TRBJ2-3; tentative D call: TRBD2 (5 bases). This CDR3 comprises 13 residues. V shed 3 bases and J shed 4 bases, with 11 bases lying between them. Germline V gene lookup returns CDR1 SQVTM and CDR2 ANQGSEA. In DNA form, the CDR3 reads TGCAGCGTTGACCACGGGGTCGCAGATACGCAGTATTTT. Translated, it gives CSVDHGVADTQYF.

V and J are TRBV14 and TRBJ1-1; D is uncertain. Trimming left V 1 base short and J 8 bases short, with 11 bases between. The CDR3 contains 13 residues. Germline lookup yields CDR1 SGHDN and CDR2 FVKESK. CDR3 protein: CASSQAWGGEAFF. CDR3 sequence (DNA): TGTGCCAGCAGCCAAGCGTGGGGTGGGGAAGCTTTCTTT.

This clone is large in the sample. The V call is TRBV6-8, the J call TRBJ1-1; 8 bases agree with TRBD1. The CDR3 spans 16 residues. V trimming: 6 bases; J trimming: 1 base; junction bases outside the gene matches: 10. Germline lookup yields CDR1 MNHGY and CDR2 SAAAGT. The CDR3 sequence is CASRVDRGQGNTEAFF. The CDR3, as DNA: TGTGCCAGCAGAGTTGACAGGGGCCAGGGGAACACTGAAGCTTTCTTT.

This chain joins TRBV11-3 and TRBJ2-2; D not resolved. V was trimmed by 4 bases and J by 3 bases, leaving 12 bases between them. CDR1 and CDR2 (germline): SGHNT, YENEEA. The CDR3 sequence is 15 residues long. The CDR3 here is CASSSPDAYTGELFF. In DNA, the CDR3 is TGTGCCAGCAGCTCACCGGACGCCTACACCGGGGAGCTGTTTTTT.

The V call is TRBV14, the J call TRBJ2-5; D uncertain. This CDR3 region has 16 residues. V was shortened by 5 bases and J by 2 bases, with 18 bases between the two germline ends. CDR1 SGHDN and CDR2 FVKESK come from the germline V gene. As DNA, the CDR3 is TGTGCCAGCAGCGAAGCCCCTTTACAGACGCAAGAGACCCAGTACTTC. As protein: CASSEAPLQTQETQYF.

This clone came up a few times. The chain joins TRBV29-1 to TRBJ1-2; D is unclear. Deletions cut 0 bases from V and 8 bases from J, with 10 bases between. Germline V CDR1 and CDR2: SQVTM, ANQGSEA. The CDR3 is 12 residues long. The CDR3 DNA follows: TGCAGCGTTGAAGATCGTGGTATAGGCTACACCTTC. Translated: CSVEDRGIGYTF.

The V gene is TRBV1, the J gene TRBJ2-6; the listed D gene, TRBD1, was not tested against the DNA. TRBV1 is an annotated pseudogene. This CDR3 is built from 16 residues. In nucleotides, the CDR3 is TGCGCCAGCAGCCAAGATCTCAGCTCTGGGGCCAACGTCCTGACTTTC. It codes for CASSQDLSSGANVLTF.

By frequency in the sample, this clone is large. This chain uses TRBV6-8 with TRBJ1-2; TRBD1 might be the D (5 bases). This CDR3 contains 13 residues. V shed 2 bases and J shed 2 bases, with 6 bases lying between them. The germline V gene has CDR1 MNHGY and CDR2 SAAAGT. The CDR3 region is CASSYQGNYGYTF. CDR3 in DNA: TGTGCCAGCAGTTACCAGGGCAACTATGGCTACACCTTC.

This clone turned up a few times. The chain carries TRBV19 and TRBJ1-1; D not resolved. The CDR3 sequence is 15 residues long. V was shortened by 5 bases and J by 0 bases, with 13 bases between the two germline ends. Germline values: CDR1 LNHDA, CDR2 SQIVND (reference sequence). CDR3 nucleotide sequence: TGTGCCAGTAGTGGGGTGCCCCGAGTGAACACTGAAGCTTTCTTT. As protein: CASSGVPRVNTEAFF.

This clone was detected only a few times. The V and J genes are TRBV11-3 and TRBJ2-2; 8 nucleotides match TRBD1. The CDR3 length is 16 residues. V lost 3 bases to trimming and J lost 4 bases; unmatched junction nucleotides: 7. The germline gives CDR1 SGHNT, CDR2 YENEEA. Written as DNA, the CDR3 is TGTGCCAGCAGCTTGAGGCCAGGGGGCTTCACCGGGGAGCTGTTTTTT. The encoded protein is CASSLRPGGFTGELFF. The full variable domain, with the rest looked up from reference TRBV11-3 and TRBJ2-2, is EAGVVQSPRYKIIEKKQPVAFWCNPISGHNTLYWYLQNLGQGPELLIRYENEEAVDDSQLPKDRFSAERLKGVDSTLKIQPAELGDSAVYLCASSLRPGGFTGELFFGEGSRLTVL.

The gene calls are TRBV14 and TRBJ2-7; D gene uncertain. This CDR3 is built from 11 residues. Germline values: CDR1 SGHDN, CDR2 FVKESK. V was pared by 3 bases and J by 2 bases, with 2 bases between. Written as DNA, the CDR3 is TGTGCCAGCAGCCAGACCTACGAGCAGTACTTC. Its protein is CASSQTYEQYF. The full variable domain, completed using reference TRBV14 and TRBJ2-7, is EAGVTQFPSHSVIEKGQTVTLRCDPISGHDNLYWYRRVMGKEIKFLLHFVKESKQDESGMPNNRFLAERTGGTYSTLKVQPAELEDSGVYFCASSQTYEQYFGPGTRLTVT.

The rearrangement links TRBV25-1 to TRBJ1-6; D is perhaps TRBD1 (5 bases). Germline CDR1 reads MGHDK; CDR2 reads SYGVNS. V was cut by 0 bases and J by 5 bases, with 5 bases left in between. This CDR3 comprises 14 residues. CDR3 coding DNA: TGTGCCAGCAGTGAATACAGGGATAATTCACCCCTCCACTTT. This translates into CASSEYRDNSPLHF.

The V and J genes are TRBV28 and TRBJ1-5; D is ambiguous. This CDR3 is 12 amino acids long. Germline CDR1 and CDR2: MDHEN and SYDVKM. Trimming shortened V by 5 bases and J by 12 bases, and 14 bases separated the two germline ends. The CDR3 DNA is TGTGCCAGCAGTCTGGTAGAGGGTTTCCAGCATTTT. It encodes CASSLVEGFQHF.

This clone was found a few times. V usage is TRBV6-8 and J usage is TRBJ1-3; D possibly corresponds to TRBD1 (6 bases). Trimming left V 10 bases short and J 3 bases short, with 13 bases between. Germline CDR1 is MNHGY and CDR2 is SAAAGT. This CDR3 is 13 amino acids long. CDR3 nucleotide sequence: TGTGCCATCACTAACAGGGTTGGAAACACCATATATTTT. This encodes CAITNRVGNTIYF.